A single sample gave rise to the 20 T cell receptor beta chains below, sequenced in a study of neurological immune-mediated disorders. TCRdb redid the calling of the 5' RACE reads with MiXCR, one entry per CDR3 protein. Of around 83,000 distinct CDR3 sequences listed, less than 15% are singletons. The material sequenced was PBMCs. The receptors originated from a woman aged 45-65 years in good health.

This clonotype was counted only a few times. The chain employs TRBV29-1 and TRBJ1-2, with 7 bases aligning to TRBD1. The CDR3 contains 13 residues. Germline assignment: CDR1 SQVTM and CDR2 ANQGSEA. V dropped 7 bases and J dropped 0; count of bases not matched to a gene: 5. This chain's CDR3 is CSGGTAPNYGYTF. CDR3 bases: TGCAGCGGTGGGACAGCCCCTAACTATGGCTACACCTTC.

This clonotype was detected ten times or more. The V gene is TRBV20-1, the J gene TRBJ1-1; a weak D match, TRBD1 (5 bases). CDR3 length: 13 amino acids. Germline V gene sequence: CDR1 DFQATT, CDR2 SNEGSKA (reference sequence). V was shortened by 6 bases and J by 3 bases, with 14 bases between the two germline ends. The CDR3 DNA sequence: TGCAGTGCATCAGGGTCTGTGGACACTGAAGCTTTCTTT. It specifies CSASGSVDTEAFF.

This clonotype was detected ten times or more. The CDR3 reads CASSLDHEQYF. The CDR3 DNA is TGCGCCAGCAGCTTGGACCACGAGCAGTACTTC. The chain is built from TRBV5-1 and TRBJ2-7; D ambiguous. CDR1 is SGHRS and CDR2 is YFSETQ in the germline V gene. With 0 bases removed from V and 5 bases from J, the gap between germline ends came to 3 bases. The CDR3 consists of 11 residues.

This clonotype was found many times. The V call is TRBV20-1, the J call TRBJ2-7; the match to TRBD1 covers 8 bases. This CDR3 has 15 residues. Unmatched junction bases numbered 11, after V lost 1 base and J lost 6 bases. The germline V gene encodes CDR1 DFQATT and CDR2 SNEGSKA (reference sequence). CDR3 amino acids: CSARGAGGQGREQYF. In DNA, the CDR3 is TGCAGTGCTAGAGGGGCAGGGGGCCAGGGACGCGAGCAGTACTTC.

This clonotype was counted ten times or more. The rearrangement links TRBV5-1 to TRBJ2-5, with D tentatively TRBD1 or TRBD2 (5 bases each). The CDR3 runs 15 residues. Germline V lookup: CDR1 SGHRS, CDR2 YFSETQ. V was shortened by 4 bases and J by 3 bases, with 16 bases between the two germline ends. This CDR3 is CASSPLAGREETQYF. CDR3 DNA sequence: TGCGCCAGCAGCCCCCTAGCAGGGCGTGAAGAGACCCAGTACTTC.

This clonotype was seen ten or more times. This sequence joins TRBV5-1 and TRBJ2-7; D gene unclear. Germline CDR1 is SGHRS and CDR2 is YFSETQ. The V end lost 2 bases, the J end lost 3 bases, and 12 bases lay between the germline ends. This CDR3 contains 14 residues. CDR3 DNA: TGCGCCAGCAGCTTCTCCCCCCAAGGCTACGAGCAGTACTTC. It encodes CASSFSPQGYEQYF.

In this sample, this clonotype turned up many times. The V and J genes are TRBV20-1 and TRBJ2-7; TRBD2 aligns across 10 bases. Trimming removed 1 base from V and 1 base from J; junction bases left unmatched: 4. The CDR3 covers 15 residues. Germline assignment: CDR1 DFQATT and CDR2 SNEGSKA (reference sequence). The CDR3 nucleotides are TGCAGTGCTAGAGGACTAGCGGGCCCTTCCTACGAGCAGTACTTC. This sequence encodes CSARGLAGPSYEQYF.

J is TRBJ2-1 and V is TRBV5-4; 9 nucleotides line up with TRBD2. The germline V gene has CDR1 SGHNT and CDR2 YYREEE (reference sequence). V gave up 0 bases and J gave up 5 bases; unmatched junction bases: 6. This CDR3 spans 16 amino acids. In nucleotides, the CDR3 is TGTGCCAGCAGCTTGGCTATGACTAGCGGCAACAATGAGCAGTTCTTC. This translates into CASSLAMTSGNNEQFF. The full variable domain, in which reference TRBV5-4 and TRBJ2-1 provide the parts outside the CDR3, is ETGVTQSPTHLIKTRGQQVTLRCSSQSGHNTVSWYQQALGQGPQFIFQYYREEENGRGNFPPRFSGLQFPNYSSELNVNALELDDSALYLCASSLAMTSGNNEQFFGPGTRLTVL.

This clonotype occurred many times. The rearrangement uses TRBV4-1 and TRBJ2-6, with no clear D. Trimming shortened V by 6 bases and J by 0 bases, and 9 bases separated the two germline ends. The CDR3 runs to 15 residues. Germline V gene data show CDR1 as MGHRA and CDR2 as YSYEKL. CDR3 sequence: CASSVGFSGANVLTF. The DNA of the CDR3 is TGCGCCAGCAGTGTAGGGTTCTCTGGGGCCAACGTCCTGACTTTC.

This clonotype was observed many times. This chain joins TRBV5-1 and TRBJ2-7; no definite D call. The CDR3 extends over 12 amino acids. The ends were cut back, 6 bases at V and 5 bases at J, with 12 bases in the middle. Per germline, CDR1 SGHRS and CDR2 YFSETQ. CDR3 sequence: CASNGSGDEQYF. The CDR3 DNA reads TGCGCCAGCAATGGAAGTGGTGACGAGCAGTACTTC.

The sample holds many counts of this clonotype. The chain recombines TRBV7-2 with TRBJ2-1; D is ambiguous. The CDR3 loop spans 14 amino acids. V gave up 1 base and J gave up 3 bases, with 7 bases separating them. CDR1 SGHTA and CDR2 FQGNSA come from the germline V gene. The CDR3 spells CASSLDGNYNEQFF. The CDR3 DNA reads TGTGCCAGCAGCTTAGACGGAAACTACAATGAGCAGTTCTTC. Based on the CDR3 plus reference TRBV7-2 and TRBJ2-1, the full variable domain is GAGVSQSPSNKVTEKGKDVELRCDPISGHTALYWYRQSLGQGLEFLIYFQGNSAPDKSGLPSDRFSAERTGGSVSTLTIQRTQQEDSAVYLCASSLDGNYNEQFFGPGTRLTVL.

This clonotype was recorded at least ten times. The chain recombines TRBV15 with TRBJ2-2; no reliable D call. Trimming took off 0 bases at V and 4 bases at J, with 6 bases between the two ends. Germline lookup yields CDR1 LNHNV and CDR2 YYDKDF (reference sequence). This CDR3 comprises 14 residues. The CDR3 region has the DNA TGTGCCACCAGCAGAGATCTGGTCACCGGGGAGCTGTTTTTT. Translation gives CATSRDLVTGELFF.

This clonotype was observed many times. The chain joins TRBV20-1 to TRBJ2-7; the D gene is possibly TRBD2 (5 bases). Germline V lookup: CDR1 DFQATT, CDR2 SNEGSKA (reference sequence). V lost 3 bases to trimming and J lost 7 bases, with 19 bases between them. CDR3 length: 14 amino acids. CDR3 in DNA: TGCAGTGCTAGTCAGCTAGCCCTGTCTACAGAGCAGTACTTC. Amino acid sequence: CSASQLALSTEQYF.

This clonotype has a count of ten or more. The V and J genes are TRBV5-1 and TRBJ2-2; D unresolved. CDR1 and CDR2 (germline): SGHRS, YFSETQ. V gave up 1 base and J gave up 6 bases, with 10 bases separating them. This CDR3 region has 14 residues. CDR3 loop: CASSLYRAAGELFF. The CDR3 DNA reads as TGCGCCAGCAGCTTGTATAGGGCCGCCGGGGAGCTGTTTTTT. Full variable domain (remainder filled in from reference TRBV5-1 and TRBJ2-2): KAGVTQTPRYLIKTRGQQVTLSCSPISGHRSVSWYQQTPGQGLQFLFEYFSETQRNKGNFPGRFSGRQFSNSRSEMNVSTLELGDSALYLCASSLYRAAGELFFGEGSRLTVL.

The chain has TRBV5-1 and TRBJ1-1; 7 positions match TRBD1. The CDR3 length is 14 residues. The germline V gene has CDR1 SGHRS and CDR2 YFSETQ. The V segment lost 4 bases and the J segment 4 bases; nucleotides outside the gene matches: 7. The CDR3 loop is CASSQTGSGTEAFF. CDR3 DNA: TGCGCCAGCAGCCAGACAGGGTCGGGCACTGAAGCTTTCTTT.

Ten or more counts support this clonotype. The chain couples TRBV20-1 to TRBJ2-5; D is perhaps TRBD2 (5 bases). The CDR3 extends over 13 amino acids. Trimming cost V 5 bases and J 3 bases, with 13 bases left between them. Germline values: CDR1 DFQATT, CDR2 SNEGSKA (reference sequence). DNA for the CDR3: TGCAGTGCTTCCCGAGGGCAGGAAGAGACCCAGTACTTC. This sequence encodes CSASRGQEETQYF.

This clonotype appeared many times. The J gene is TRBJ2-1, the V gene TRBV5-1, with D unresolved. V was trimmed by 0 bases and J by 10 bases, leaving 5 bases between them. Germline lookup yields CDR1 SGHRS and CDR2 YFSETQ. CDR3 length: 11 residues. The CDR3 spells CASSLEREQFF. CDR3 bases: TGCGCCAGCAGCTTGGAAAGAGAGCAGTTCTTC.

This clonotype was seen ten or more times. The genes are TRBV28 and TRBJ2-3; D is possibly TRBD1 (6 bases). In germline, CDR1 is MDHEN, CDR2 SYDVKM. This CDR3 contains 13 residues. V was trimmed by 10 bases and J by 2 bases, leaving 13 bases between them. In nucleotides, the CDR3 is TGTGCCACCATAGGACAGTCCACAGATACGCAGTATTTT. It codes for CATIGQSTDTQYF. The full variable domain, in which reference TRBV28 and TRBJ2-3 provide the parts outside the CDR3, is DVKVTQSSRYLVKRTGEKVFLECVQDMDHENMFWYRQDPGLGLRLIYFSYDVKMKEKGDIPEGYSVSREKKERFSLILESASTNQTSMYLCATIGQSTDTQYFGPGTRLTVL.

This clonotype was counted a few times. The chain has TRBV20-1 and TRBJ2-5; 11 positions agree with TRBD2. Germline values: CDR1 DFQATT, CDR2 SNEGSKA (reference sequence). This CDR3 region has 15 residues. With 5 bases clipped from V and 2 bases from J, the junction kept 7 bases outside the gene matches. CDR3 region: CSAGAGTSGQETQYF. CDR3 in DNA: TGCAGTGCTGGGGCCGGGACTAGCGGACAAGAGACCCAGTACTTC.

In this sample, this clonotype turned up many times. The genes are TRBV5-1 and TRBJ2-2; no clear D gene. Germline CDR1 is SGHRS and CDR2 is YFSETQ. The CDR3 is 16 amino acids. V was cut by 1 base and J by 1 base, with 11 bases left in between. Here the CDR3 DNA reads TGCGCCAGCAGCTTGACGACACCCGAGAACACCGGGGAGCTGTTTTTT. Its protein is CASSLTTPENTGELFF.